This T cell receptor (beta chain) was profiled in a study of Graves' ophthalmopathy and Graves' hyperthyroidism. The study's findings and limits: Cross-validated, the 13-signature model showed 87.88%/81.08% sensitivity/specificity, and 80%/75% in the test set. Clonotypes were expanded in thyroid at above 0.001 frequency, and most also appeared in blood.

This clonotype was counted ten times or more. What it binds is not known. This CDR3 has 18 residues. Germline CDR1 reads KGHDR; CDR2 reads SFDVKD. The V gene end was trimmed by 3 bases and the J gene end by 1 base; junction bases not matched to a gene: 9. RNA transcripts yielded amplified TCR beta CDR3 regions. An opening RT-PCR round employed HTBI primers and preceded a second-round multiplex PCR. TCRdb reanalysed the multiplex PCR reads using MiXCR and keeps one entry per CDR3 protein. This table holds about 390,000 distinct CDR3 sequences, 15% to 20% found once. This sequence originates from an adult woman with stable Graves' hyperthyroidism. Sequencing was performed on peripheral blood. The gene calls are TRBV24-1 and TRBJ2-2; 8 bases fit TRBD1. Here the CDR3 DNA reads TGTGCCACCAGTGATACCCTTGACAGGGGCCAGAACACCGGGGAGCTGTTTTTT. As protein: CATSDTLDRGQNTGELFF.